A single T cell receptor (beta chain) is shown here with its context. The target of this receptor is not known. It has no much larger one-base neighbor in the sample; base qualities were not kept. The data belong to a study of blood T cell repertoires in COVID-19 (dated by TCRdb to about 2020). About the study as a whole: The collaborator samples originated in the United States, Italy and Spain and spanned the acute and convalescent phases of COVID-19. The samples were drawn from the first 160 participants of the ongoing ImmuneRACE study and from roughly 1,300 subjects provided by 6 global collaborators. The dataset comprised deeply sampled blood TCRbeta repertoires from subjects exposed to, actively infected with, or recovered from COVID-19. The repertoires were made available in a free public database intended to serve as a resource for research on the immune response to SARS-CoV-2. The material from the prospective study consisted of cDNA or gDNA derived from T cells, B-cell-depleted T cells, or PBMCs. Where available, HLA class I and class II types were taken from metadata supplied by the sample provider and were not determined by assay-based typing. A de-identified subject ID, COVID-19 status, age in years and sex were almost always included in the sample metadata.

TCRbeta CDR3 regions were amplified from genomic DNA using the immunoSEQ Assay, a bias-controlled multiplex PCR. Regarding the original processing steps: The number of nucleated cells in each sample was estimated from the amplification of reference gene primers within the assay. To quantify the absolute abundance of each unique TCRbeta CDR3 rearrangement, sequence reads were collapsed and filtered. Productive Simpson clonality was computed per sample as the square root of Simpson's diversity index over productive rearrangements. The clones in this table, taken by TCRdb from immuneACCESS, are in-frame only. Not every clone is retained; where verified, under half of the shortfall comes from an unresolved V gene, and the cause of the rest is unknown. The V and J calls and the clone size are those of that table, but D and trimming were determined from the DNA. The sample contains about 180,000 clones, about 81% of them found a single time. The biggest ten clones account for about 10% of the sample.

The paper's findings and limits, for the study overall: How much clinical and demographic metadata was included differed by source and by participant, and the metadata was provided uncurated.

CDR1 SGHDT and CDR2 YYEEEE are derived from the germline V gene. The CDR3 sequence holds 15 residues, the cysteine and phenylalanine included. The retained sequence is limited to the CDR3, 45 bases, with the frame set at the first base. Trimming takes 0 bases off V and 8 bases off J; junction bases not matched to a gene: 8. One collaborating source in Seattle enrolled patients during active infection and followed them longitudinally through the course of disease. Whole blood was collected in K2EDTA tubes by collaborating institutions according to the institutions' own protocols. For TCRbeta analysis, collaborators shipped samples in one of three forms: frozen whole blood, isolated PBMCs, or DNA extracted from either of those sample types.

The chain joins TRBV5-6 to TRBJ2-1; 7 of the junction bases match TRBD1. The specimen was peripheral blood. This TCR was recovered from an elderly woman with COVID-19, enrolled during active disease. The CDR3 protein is CASSLAGRGIDEQFF. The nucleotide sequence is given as TGTGCCAGCAGCTTGGCAGGCAGGGGGATCGATGAGCAGTTCTTC.